These 6 T cell receptor beta chains share one sample of origin, sequenced in a study of blood T cell repertoires in COVID-19. Sequencing was performed with immunoSEQ multiplex PCR; in TCRdb, only in-frame clones are kept and a portion is missing. The repertoire consists of over 100,000 clones, with around three quarters occurring once and the leading ten covering approximately 4.2%. Sequencing used peripheral blood. These receptors were obtained from a woman older than 75 with acute or convalescent COVID-19.

The J gene is TRBJ1-1, the V gene TRBV4-1, with a weak D call TRBD1 (5 bases). The CDR3 is 16 amino acids. V gave up 2 bases and J gave up 5 bases, with 18 bases separating them. Germline values: CDR1 MGHRA, CDR2 YSYEKL. CDR3 in amino acids: CASSQFARQRGTEAFF. In nucleotides, the CDR3 is TGCGCCAGCAGCCAATTTGCCCGACAGCGGGGGACTGAAGCTTTCTTT.

The chain joins TRBV15 to TRBJ1-2; perhaps TRBD1 as D (6 bases). The CDR3 covers 16 residues. V gave up 0 bases and J gave up 2 bases, with 13 bases separating them. The V gene's germline CDR1 is LNHNV and CDR2 YYDKDF (reference sequence). The CDR3 loop reads CATSRDRGQLNYGYTF. CDR3 DNA sequence: TGTGCCACCAGCAGAGATAGGGGACAACTCAACTATGGCTACACCTTC.

V gene TRBV7-2 combines with J gene TRBJ1-3; D perhaps matches TRBD1 (5 bases). CDR1 and CDR2 (germline): SGHTA, FQGNSA. V shed 5 bases and J shed 0 bases, with 11 bases lying between them. This CDR3 is built from 15 residues. This CDR3 is CASSPQGTSGNTIYF. As DNA, the CDR3 is TGTGCCAGCAGCCCCCAGGGTACCTCTGGAAACACCATATATTTT.

This clone showed up just a few times. The J gene is TRBJ1-2, the V gene TRBV30, with TRBD1 matching over 7 bases. Per germline, CDR1 GTSNPN and CDR2 SVGIG (reference sequence). CDR3 size: 15 residues. The ends lost 4 bases at V and 4 bases at J; junction bases unmatched: 12. In DNA form, the CDR3 reads TGTGCCTGGACGCCCTGGGACAGCCTCGCCTATGGCTACACCTTC. Encoded protein: CAWTPWDSLAYGYTF.

On this clone: Other DNA sequences in the same sample also yield this CDR3. The V call is TRBV6-2 or TRBV6-3, the J call TRBJ2-1; 7 bases are shared with TRBD1. Trimming cost V 6 bases and J 3 bases; bases outside gene matches: 2. This CDR3 is built from 13 residues. Germline V CDR1 and CDR2: MNHEY, SVGEGT. The CDR3 protein is CASSRDSYNEQFF. Here the CDR3 DNA reads TGTGCCAGCAGCCGGGACAGCTACAATGAGCAGTTCTTC.

The CDR3, as DNA: TGTGCCAGCAGCTTGTCGACTACGGCCTACAATGAGCAGTTCTTC. It translates to CASSLSTTAYNEQFF. The rearrangement uses TRBV5-6 and TRBJ2-1; D is perhaps TRBD2 (5 bases). The CDR3 has 15 amino acids. Germline CDR1 SGHDT, CDR2 YYEEEE. Trimming removed 1 base from V and 2 bases from J, with 10 bases in between.